The text below deals with one T cell receptor (beta chain). Its antigen is as yet unknown. This entry belongs to a study of T cell responses to AZD1222 COVID-19 vaccine. Overall study findings and caveats: Spike-specific TCR breadth and depth were elevated following two AZD1222 doses. CD4 TCRs linked to vaccination spanned spike, dominating at 160-218 and 743-854. Baseline serostatus was positive in only a handful of AZD1222 recipients.

The protocol was immunoSEQ multiplex PCR, while the TCRdb copy is restricted to in-frame clones and leaves out a portion. The sample yields around 140,000 clones, approximately 85% seen once. The CDR3 runs 15 residues. Germline values: CDR1 SNHLY, CDR2 FYNNEI. J lost 7 bases, V lost 6 bases, and 13 bases had no gene match. Source: peripheral blood, taken 28 days after the second dose of the MenACWY control vaccine. The receptor was isolated from an adult who received the MenACWY meningococcal vaccine as a control. V and J are TRBV2 and TRBJ1-1, with 8 bases identical to TRBD1. CDR3 coding DNA: TGTGCCAGCAGCGAAATAACCCCCGGGACAGGTGAAGCTTTCTTT. Amino acids: CASSEITPGTGEAFF.